The rows below give T cell receptor beta chains drawn from one sample of a study of T cell responses to AZD1222 COVID-19 vaccine. Clones were read by immunoSEQ multiplex PCR, and TCRdb kept only the in-frame ones, dropping some. The table shows about 140,000 clones, with nearly 95% occurring only once. The sequences come from peripheral blood, collected 28 days after the second AZD1222 dose. The receptors shown here come from an adult who received the AZD1222 COVID-19 vaccine. Both conserved end residues are part of each CDR3. Each record gives: V gene, clone size, J gene, D gene, CDR3 protein, CDR3 DNA. A D gene is named only where the DNA matches it firmly. A clone size is listed for some rows: how often the clone was seen (once, few, many), or a class if it is expanded.

>TRBV7-9|.|TRBJ1-1|.
CASSKQGRNTEAFF
TGTGCCAGCAGCAAACAGGGTCGGAACACTGAAGCTTTCTTT
>TRBV28|.|TRBJ1-6|.
CASSFVSNNSPLHF
TGTGCCAGCAGTTTTGTATCAAATAATTCACCCCTCCACTTT
>TRBV6-5|.|TRBJ1-4|.
CASMGTNEKLFF
TGTGCCAGCATGGGTACTAATGAAAAACTGTTTTTT
>TRBV10-3|.|TRBJ1-5|.
CAISESLNQPQHF
TGTGCCATCAGTGAGTCCCTCAATCAGCCCCAGCATTTT
>TRBV2|once|TRBJ1-2|TRBD1
CASSVDRANYGYTF
TGTGCCAGCAGTGTGGACAGGGCTAACTATGGCTACACCTTC
>TRBV3-1/TRBV3-2|.|TRBJ1-2|.
CASSQDRDISGYTF
TGTGCCAGCAGCCAAGACCGGGACATTAGCGGCTACACCTTC
>TRBV5-6|.|TRBJ1-6|.
CASSLALGRGNSPLHF
TGTGCCAGCAGCTTGGCTCTTGGACGGGGAAATTCACCCCTCCACTTT
>TRBV6-2/TRBV6-3|.|TRBJ1-6|TRBD1
CASSYDRVGSPLHF
TGTGCCAGCAGTTACGACAGGGTCGGCTCACCCCTCCACTTT
>TRBV9|.|TRBJ1-6|.
CASSVGGAQGYNSPLHF
TGTGCCAGCAGCGTAGGAGGGGCACAGGGATATAATTCACCCCTCCACTTT
>TRBV5-1|.|TRBJ2-3|TRBD2
CASSLADSGGWTYTQYF
TGCGCCAGCAGCTTGGCCGATAGCGGGGGTTGGACGTATACGCAGTATTTT
>TRBV7-9|.|TRBJ2-5|TRBD2
CASSLARLAGGPWNF
TGTGCCAGCAGCTTAGCTAGACTAGCGGGGGGACCTTGGAACTTC
>TRBV11-3|once|TRBJ2-1|.
CASSFEVGELQFF
TGTGCCAGCAGCTTCGAGGTAGGAGAACTGCAGTTCTTC
>TRBV4-2|.|TRBJ2-5|TRBD2
CASSQAPGLAFQETQYF
TGTGCCAGCAGCCAAGCACCGGGACTAGCGTTCCAAGAGACCCAGTACTTC
>TRBV3-1/TRBV3-2|.|TRBJ1-2|TRBD1
CASSLGTGEIYGYTF
TGTGCCAGCAGCCTGGGGACAGGGGAAATCTATGGCTACACCTTC
>TRBV20-1|.|TRBJ1-1|.
CSASSPGPKIVGTEAFF
TGCAGTGCGAGTTCACCGGGCCCTAAAATTGTGGGAACTGAAGCTTTCTTT
>TRBV10-3|many|TRBJ1-4|TRBD1
CAISGGQGDEKLFF
TGTGCCATCAGTGGGGGACAGGGGGATGAAAAACTGTTTTTT
>TRBV7-8|.|TRBJ2-1|.
CASSAPGTANEQFF
TGTGCCAGCAGCGCGCCCGGGACCGCCAATGAGCAGTTCTTC
>TRBV28|.|TRBJ2-3|TRBD1
CASSPPGQGTDTQYF
TGTGCCAGCAGCCCGCCGGGACAGGGCACAGATACGCAGTATTTT
>TRBV6-5|.|TRBJ1-2|.
CASSTGTGWRGYTF
TGTGCCAGCAGCACCGGGACCGGATGGCGGGGCTACACCTTC
>TRBV15|.|TRBJ1-4|.
CATTTTVETNEKLFF
TGTGCCACTACTACGACGGTGGAAACTAATGAAAAACTGTTTTTT
>TRBV9|.|TRBJ2-7|.
CASSVVKWGGTYEQYF
TGTGCCAGCAGCGTAGTGAAGTGGGGCGGAACCTACGAGCAGTACTTC
>TRBV10-3|.|TRBJ1-3|.
CAISDRGLGNTIYF
TGTGCCATCAGCGACCGAGGGTTAGGTAACACCATATATTTT